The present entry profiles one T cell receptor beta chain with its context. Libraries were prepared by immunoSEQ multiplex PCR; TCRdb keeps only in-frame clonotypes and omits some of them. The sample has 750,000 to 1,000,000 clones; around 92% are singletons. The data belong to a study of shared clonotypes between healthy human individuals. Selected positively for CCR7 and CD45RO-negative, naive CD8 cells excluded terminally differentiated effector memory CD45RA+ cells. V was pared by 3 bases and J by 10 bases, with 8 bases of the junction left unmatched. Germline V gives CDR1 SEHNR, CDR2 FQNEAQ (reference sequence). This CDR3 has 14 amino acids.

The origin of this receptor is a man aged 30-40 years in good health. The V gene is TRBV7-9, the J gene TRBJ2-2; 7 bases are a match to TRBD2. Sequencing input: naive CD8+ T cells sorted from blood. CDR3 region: CASSFPGGGMELFF. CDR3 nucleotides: TGTGCCAGCAGCTTCCCCGGGGGAGGGATGGAGCTGTTTTTT.